Listed below are T cell receptor beta chains from one sample, sequenced in a study of blood T cell repertoires in COVID-19. Repertoires were generated with immunoSEQ multiplex PCR, while TCRdb's copy carries only in-frame clones and drops some. This sample has about 390,000 clones, with around 87% found just once. Sequencing was performed on peripheral blood. The receptors shown here come from an older woman with COVID-19, enrolled during active disease. Both conserved end residues are part of each CDR3. D genes are given only for firm matches.

NA	TRBV15	TRBJ2-7	CATSTGFSYEQYF	TGTGCCACCAGCACCGGGTTCTCCTACGAGCAGTACTTC
NA	TRBV27	TRBJ1-6	CASSTVDNSPLHF	TGTGCCAGTTCGACAGTGGATAATTCACCCCTCCACTTT
TRBD1	TRBV6-1	TRBJ1-2	CASSEGDRNGYTF	TGTGCCAGCAGTGAAGGGGACAGGAATGGCTACACCTTC
NA	TRBV30	TRBJ1-5	CAWSTSQGHLNQPQHF	TGTGCCTGGAGTACATCACAGGGCCATTTAAATCAGCCCCAGCATTTT
NA	TRBV2	TRBJ1-2	CASRPSTGSNYGYTF	TGTGCCAGCAGGCCATCAACAGGGAGTAACTATGGCTACACCTTC
NA	TRBV30	TRBJ1-5	CAWSRYNQPQHF	TGTGCCTGGAGTCGGTATAATCAGCCCCAGCATTTT
NA	TRBV5-1	TRBJ1-2	CASKPDNDYGYTF	TGCGCCAGCAAGCCGGACAATGACTATGGCTACACCTTC
TRBD1	TRBV18	TRBJ1-2	CASTDRGVANYGYTF	TGTGCCAGCACGGACAGGGGAGTAGCTAACTATGGCTACACCTTC
NA	TRBV28	TRBJ1-4	CASTPSPGIGKLFF	TGTGCCAGCACCCCCTCGCCGGGGATTGGGAAACTGTTTTTT
NA	TRBV28	TRBJ2-1	CASSDPRGAGASSYNEQFF	TGTGCCAGCAGCGACCCCCGGGGGGCGGGGGCCTCCTCCTACAATGAGCAGTTCTTC
TRBD2	TRBV6-1	TRBJ2-5	CASSEEKRGPSRGTQYF	TGTGCCAGCAGTGAAGAGAAGCGGGGGCCATCAAGGGGGACCCAGTACTTC
NA	TRBV2	TRBJ1-6	CASSPEGGNSPLHF	TGTGCCAGCAGCCCAGAGGGGGGGAATTCACCCCTCCACTTT
NA	TRBV27	TRBJ2-1	CASSPGTQQFF	TGTGCCAGCAGCCCCGGGACTCAGCAGTTCTTC
NA	TRBV27	TRBJ1-1	CASSSDREAFF	TGTGCCAGCAGTTCCGACAGGGAAGCTTTCTTT
NA	TRBV18	TRBJ1-3	CASSSGQGNTIYF	TGTGCCAGCTCTTCAGGACAGGGAAACACCATATATTTT
NA	TRBV11-3	TRBJ1-1	CASSPATDTEAFF	TGTGCCAGCAGCCCCGCGACAGACACTGAAGCTTTCTTT
TRBD2	TRBV3-1/TRBV3-2	TRBJ2-1	CASSQGPQVGTSGGAFNEQFF	TGTGCCAGCAGCCAAGGGCCCCAGGTCGGGACTAGCGGGGGGGCCTTCAATGAGCAGTTCTTC
NA	TRBV3-1/TRBV3-2	TRBJ2-3	CASSLASPRDTQYF	TGTGCCAGCTCGCTAGCAAGCCCACGTGATACGCAGTATTTT